This TCR beta chain appears in the sequencing data of a study of CD8+CD57+ T cells in acquired aplastic anemia. From germline, CDR1 is SGHVS and CDR2 FQNEAQ. CDR3 length: 13 residues. Trimming removed 2 bases from V and 3 bases from J, with 8 bases in between. It was patients with CD8+CD57+ cell expansion by flow cytometry who were chosen for sequencing. Patients were untreated when blood was sampled. Both TCR beta VDJ combination and CDR3 sequence profiling were carried out. Genomic DNA was the template for this profiling. TCRdb used MiXCR to reprocess the reads, holding one entry per CDR3 protein. This table holds some 170,000 distinct CDR3 sequences, 71% found once.

The chain combines TRBV7-8 with TRBJ2-7; no reliable D call. This sequence originates from a human donor with aplastic anemia. Specimen: sorted CD4+, CD8+, or CD8+CD57+ T cells (not recorded which) from PBMCs. This CDR3 is CASSLYGHYEQYF. CDR3 in DNA: TGTGCCAGCAGCTTATATGGCCACTACGAGCAGTACTTC.